This T cell receptor beta chain appears in the sequencing data of a study of blood T cell repertoires in COVID-19. Sequencing used immunoSEQ multiplex PCR; TCRdb keeps in-frame clones, though not all of them. The sample contains approximately 85,000 clones, 85% of which appear only once. The CDR3 is 17 residues long. Unmatched junction bases numbered 11, after V lost 4 bases and J lost 2 bases. In germline, CDR1 is SGHRS, CDR2 YFSETQ. The receptor's source is a woman between 65 and 79 years old with active or convalescent COVID-19. Sequencing was done on a sample of peripheral blood. This chain connects TRBV5-1 to TRBJ2-1; 8 bases are a match to TRBD1. CDR3 sequence: CASSDPGGSGAYNEQFF. The CDR3 DNA sequence: TGCGCCAGCAGCGACCCAGGGGGCTCGGGCGCCTACAATGAGCAGTTCTTC.